These 13 T cell receptor beta chains came from one sample sequenced in a study of OX40 agonist ivuxolimab in advanced cancers. Sequencing was performed with immunoSEQ multiplex PCR; in TCRdb, only in-frame clones are kept and a portion is missing. Here the sample spans some 37,000 clones, about four fifths being singletons. The sample was CD4+ or CD8+ T cells sorted from blood, taken in a trial of the OX40 agonist ivuxolimab. These receptors were obtained from an adult with an advanced solid tumor such as melanoma, head and neck, liver or kidney cancer.

This chain links TRBV6-1 with TRBJ1-6; TRBD1 is a possible D gene (6 bases). V dropped 6 bases and J dropped 7 bases, with 16 bases sitting between them. Per germline, CDR1 MNHNS and CDR2 SASEGT. CDR3 length: 15 residues. CDR3 nucleotides: TGTGCCAGCAGGATAGACAGGAGCTGGAATTCACCCCTCCACTTT. Protein product: CASRIDRSWNSPLHF.

The CDR3 reads CASTLTTDNSYEQYF. The CDR3 region has the DNA TGTGCCAGCACCCTGACGACAGACAACTCCTACGAGCAGTACTTC. The chain has TRBV5-5 and TRBJ2-7, with a weak D call TRBD1 (5 bases). CDR3 length equals 15 residues. Trimming took off 6 bases at V and 0 bases at J, with 16 bases between the two ends. Germline values: CDR1 SGHKS, CDR2 YYEKEE (reference sequence).

The genes are TRBV7-3 and TRBJ1-2, with D perhaps matching TRBD1 (5 bases). CDR1 and CDR2 (germline): SGHTA, FQGTGA. The CDR3 consists of 13 residues. Deletions cut 2 bases from V and 4 bases from J, with 8 bases between. The CDR3 DNA sequence: TGTGCCAGCAGCTTAGAGGGGACCTATGGCTACACCTTC. Residues: CASSLEGTYGYTF.

The chain is built from TRBV5-6 and TRBJ1-2, with no clear D. This CDR3 region has 14 residues. CDR1 and CDR2 (germline): SGHDT, YYEEEE. V was clipped by 4 bases and J by 7 bases, with 17 bases between them. In nucleotides, the CDR3 is TGTGCCAGCAGCCTATTTAATCGGGAAAGTGGCTACACCTTC. Protein product: CASSLFNRESGYTF. Based on the CDR3 plus reference TRBV5-6 and TRBJ1-2, the full variable domain is DAGVTQSPTHLIKTRGQQVTLRCSPKSGHDTVSWYQQALGQGPQFIFQYYEEEERQRGNFPDRFSGHQFPNYSSELNVNALLLGDSALYLCASSLFNRESGYTFGSGTRLTVV.

V is TRBV7-3 and J is TRBJ2-1; TRBD2 matches at 10 bases. This CDR3 has 15 amino acids. Germline V lookup: CDR1 SGHTA, CDR2 FQGTGA. V trimming: 6 bases; J trimming: 0 bases; junction bases outside the gene matches: 2. The CDR3 loop is CASRLAGGSYNEQFF. The CDR3 coding sequence is TGTGCCAGCAGATTAGCGGGGGGCTCCTACAATGAGCAGTTCTTC.

The rearrangement joins TRBV6-4 to TRBJ2-3; 9 nucleotides align to TRBD2. Germline CDR1 reads MRHNA; CDR2 reads SNTAGT. J was trimmed by 2 bases and V by 4 bases; bases with no gene match: 13. The CDR3 has 18 amino acids. The CDR3 sequence is CASSVLRSGGPHTDTQYF. The CDR3, as DNA: TGTGCCAGCAGTGTCCTGAGGAGCGGGGGGCCGCACACAGATACGCAGTATTTT.

The chain links TRBV28 to TRBJ2-1; the match to TRBD1 covers 7 bases. J gave up 6 bases and V 3 bases, and 5 bases lay outside the gene matches. The CDR3 is 14 residues long. Germline assignment: CDR1 MDHEN and CDR2 SYDVKM. CDR3 bases: TGTGCCAGCAGTTTGGGGGACAGCTTCAATGAGCAGTTCTTC. It is translated as CASSLGDSFNEQFF.

This sequence joins TRBV6-5 and TRBJ2-4; D unresolved. This CDR3 is built from 14 residues. The V end lost 5 bases, the J end lost 0 bases, and 8 bases lay between the germline ends. Germline V lookup: CDR1 MNHEY, CDR2 SVGAGI. Written as DNA, the CDR3 is TGTGCCAGCAGTGTGTGGGGAGCCAAAAACATTCAGTACTTC. Translation gives CASSVWGAKNIQYF.

The chain links TRBV7-2 to TRBJ1-1; D gene ambiguous. Germline V gene lookup returns CDR1 SGHTA and CDR2 FQGNSA. The CDR3 consists of 15 residues. Trimming removed 1 base from V and 0 bases from J, with 9 bases in between. The CDR3 spells CASSLDASLNTEAFF. The CDR3 DNA sequence: TGTGCCAGCAGCTTAGACGCCAGTCTGAACACTGAAGCTTTCTTT.

The genes are TRBV19 and TRBJ2-3; 8 bases line up with TRBD2. The V gene's germline CDR1 is LNHDA and CDR2 SQIVND (reference sequence). V was clipped by 6 bases and J by 6 bases; unmatched bases: 8. The CDR3 is 14 amino acids. The CDR3 DNA reads TGTGCCAGTAGCACGGGAGGGGGTGTGGATACGCAGTATTTT. It translates to CASSTGGGVDTQYF.

This clone has just one count. V gene TRBV18 combines with J gene TRBJ2-7; 12 bases agree with TRBD2. Germline CDR1 KGHSH, CDR2 LQKENI. After removal of 3 bases from V and 1 base from J, the junction contained 1 base not matched to a gene. The CDR3 spans 15 residues. The CDR3 here is CASSPLAGGSYEQYF. The CDR3 bases are TGTGCCAGCTCACCGCTAGCGGGAGGGTCCTACGAGCAGTACTTC. The full variable domain, in which reference TRBV18 and TRBJ2-7 provide the parts outside the CDR3, is NAGVMQNPRHLVRRRGQEARLRCSPMKGHSHVYWYRQLPEEGLKFMVYLQKENIIDESGMPKERFSAEFPKEGPSILRIQQVVRGDSAAYFCASSPLAGGSYEQYFGPGTRLTVT.

The chain combines TRBV10-3 with TRBJ1-5; D gene ambiguous. The ends were cut back, 4 bases at V and 4 bases at J, with 5 bases in the middle. Germline V CDR1 and CDR2: ENHRY, SYGVKD. The CDR3 runs to 12 residues. The DNA of the CDR3 is TGTGCCATCAGTGGCGGTAATCAGCCCCAGCATTTT. This translates into CAISGGNQPQHF.

V usage is TRBV9 and J usage is TRBJ1-5; TRBD1 is a possible D gene (6 bases). Per germline, CDR1 SGDLS and CDR2 YYNGEE. This CDR3 is built from 14 residues. V was shortened by 4 bases and J by 4 bases, with 12 bases between the two germline ends. The CDR3 loop is CASSRDIGNQPQHF. DNA for the CDR3: TGTGCCAGCAGCCGGGACATCGGGAATCAGCCCCAGCATTTT.